This TCR beta chain was identified in a study of beta chain features in type 1 diabetes. Study observations and caveats: A pattern of fewer insertions and more deletions at VDJ junctions was seen in type 1 diabetes patients. Researchers report that Type 1 diabetes patients had moderately but significantly shorter TCRB CDR3s across all four CD4+ subsets.

CDR3 length: 22 amino acids. From germline, CDR1 is LGHNA and CDR2 YSLEER. With V trimmed by 1 base and J by 0 bases, 21 bases remained unmatched. About this clone: Its target is not known.

Expressed TCRB transcripts were sequenced because the entire RNA isolate underwent reverse transcription. Measured with immunoSEQ multiplex PCR; TCRdb has only the in-frame clones, and not every one. Among 160,000 or so clones listed, around 8.3% were seen once. The chain recombines TRBV4-3 with TRBJ1-2; 9 bases fit TRBD1. This sequence was found in a woman aged 18-29 years with type 1 diabetes. The sample consisted of central memory CD4+ T cells from blood. CDR3 amino acids: CASSQALGFPGTGPGANYGYTF. The CDR3 DNA is TGCGCCAGCAGCCAAGCTCTCGGTTTTCCCGGGACAGGGCCAGGGGCTAACTATGGCTACACCTTC.